This TCR beta chain was documented in a study of vaccination and CD4 T cells after COVID-19. This clonotype turned up a few times. Its antigen is unidentified. Noted treatment: approximately 9-day PBMC culture with coronavirus spike peptide pools or control peptides (ViraFEST assay). The V end lost 4 bases, the J end lost 2 bases, and 14 bases lay between the germline ends. CDR3 size: 15 residues. Germline CDR1 reads MNHEY; CDR2 reads SMNVEV (reference sequence). The Oncomine TCR Beta short-read assay was applied to DNA of cultured CD4+ T cells. Each CDR3 protein gets one entry after TCRdb re-called the PCR reads with MiXCR. This sample carries roughly 13,000 distinct CDR3 sequences, around 50% of them seen once, and the ten largest clones take approximately 16%.

This TCR was sampled from a human donor who had recovered from COVID-19. This chain uses TRBV27 with TRBJ1-2; TRBD1 might be the D (5 bases). Sequences were obtained from CD4+ T cells from blood, cultured in vitro. CDR3 amino acids: CASSSRSGRNYGYTF. The CDR3 DNA sequence: TGTGCCAGCAGTTCTCGATCGGGACGGAACTATGGCTACACCTTC.